The 24 T cell receptor beta chains reported below all come from one sample, sequenced in a study of CD8 T cells in ankylosing spondylitis. Overall study findings and caveats: What appeared characteristic of ankylosing spondylitis blood was a TCR beta motif of seven to nine highly homologous variants.

No antigen has been assigned to these receptors. MiXCR, applied by TCRdb to the 5' RACE reads, yields one record per CDR3 protein. Seen here are about 540,000 distinct CDR3 sequences, approximately 11% observed once, and the top ten hold 6.5% to 7%. Material: blood, either unsorted or a sorted T cell fraction (not recorded which). Source of these receptors: a male donor with ankylosing spondylitis.

The chain combines TRBV20-1 with TRBJ2-1; D ambiguous. The CDR3 length is 12 residues. Germline CDR1 is DFQATT and CDR2 is SNEGSKA (reference sequence). V lost 6 bases and J 4 bases, leaving 10 bases between the germline ends. CDR3 in amino acids: CSAGSDYNEQFF. The CDR3 DNA reads TGCAGTGCCGGATCCGATTACAATGAGCAGTTCTTC.

This clonotype was observed a handful of times. The genes are TRBV5-1 and TRBJ1-4; D gene ambiguous. V lost 4 bases and J 8 bases, leaving 18 bases between the germline ends. Germline V CDR1 and CDR2: SGHRS, YFSETQ. This CDR3 has 15 residues. This CDR3 reads CASSLALETWEKLFF. CDR3 sequence (DNA): TGCGCCAGCAGCCTGGCGCTGGAAACTTGGGAAAAACTGTTTTTT.

In this sample, this clonotype turned up many times. The chain uses TRBV20-1 and TRBJ2-4; D is uncertain. Trimming removed 0 bases at V and 0 bases at J, with 6 bases between. CDR1 and CDR2 from the germline V gene are DFQATT and SNEGSKA (reference sequence). The CDR3 loop spans 14 amino acids. The CDR3 coding sequence is TGCAGTGCTAGAGAGAGTATAGCCAAAAACATTCAGTACTTC. Translated, it gives CSARESIAKNIQYF.

The V gene is TRBV29-1, the J gene TRBJ2-1, with TRBD2 matching over 9 bases. This CDR3 is 13 amino acids long. V dropped 6 bases and J dropped 8; count of bases not matched to a gene: 8. Germline V gene sequence: CDR1 SQVTM, CDR2 ANQGSEA. In DNA form, the CDR3 reads TGCAGCGTGAGGGGGACTAGCCTCGATGAGCAGTTCTTC. Translating gives CSVRGTSLDEQFF.

This clonotype has only a few counts. This chain joins TRBV15 and TRBJ2-5; either TRBD1 or TRBD2 may fit D (5 bases each). This CDR3 is built from 15 residues. V lost 1 base to trimming and J lost 1 base, with 10 bases between them. CDR1 is LNHNV, CDR2 YYDKDF, per germline (reference sequence). CDR3: CATSRGGESQETQYF. In nucleotides, the CDR3 is TGTGCCACCAGCAGAGGAGGGGAGTCCCAAGAGACCCAGTACTTC.

This clonotype was counted only a few times. This chain uses TRBV12-3 or TRBV12-4 with TRBJ2-1; 12 positions match TRBD2. The trim removed 5 bases at V and 1 base at J, leaving 12 bases unmatched. The CDR3 is made up of 19 amino acids. The chain's CDR3 is CASSLRLAGVVGSYNEQFF. In nucleotides, the CDR3 is TGTGCCAGCAGTCTCCGACTAGCGGGAGTTGTGGGATCCTACAATGAGCAGTTCTTC.

This clonotype was counted ten times or more. The rearrangement links TRBV5-1 to TRBJ2-3, with D unclear. Germline CDR1 reads SGHRS; CDR2 reads YFSETQ. The CDR3 length is 14 residues. Between the trimmed V and J ends, which lost 3 bases and 3 bases, there was a span of 11 bases. The CDR3 reads CASSSEVGTDTQYF. The CDR3 DNA is TGCGCCAGCAGCTCAGAAGTGGGTACAGATACGCAGTATTTT.

This clonotype was recorded a few times. The chain combines TRBV12-3 or TRBV12-4 with TRBJ1-1; no clear D. The CDR3 has 14 amino acids. V lost 5 bases and J 4 bases, leaving 14 bases between the germline ends. The CDR3: CASSPLRRATEAFF. The CDR3 coding sequence is TGTGCCAGCAGTCCTTTAAGGCGGGCCACTGAAGCTTTCTTT.

There are a few counts of this clonotype. The chain carries TRBV20-1 and TRBJ1-5; D gene unclear. This CDR3 is 14 amino acids long. Germline CDR1 is DFQATT and CDR2 is SNEGSKA (reference sequence). The CDR3 nucleotides read TGCAGCACTGGGGATCCGGGGTATAATCAGCCCCAGCATTTT. Translated, it gives CSTGDPGYNQPQHF.

The chain is built from TRBV14 and TRBJ2-7, with D possibly called TRBD1 or TRBD2 (5 bases each). The CDR3 loop spans 17 amino acids. With 1 base removed from V and 2 bases from J, the gap between germline ends came to 18 bases. CDR1 is SGHDN, CDR2 FVKESK, per germline. The CDR3: CASSQGRWDGWTYEQYF. Written as DNA, the CDR3 is TGTGCCAGCAGCCAAGGCCGTTGGGACGGGTGGACCTACGAGCAGTACTTC.

This clonotype was seen a handful of times. The gene calls are TRBV5-1 and TRBJ1-3; TRBD1 is a possible D gene (5 bases). The CDR3 contains 14 residues. Trimming took off 2 bases at V and 2 bases at J, with 8 bases between the two ends. Per the germline V gene, CDR1 is SGHRS and CDR2 is YFSETQ. The CDR3 nucleotides are TGCGCCAGCAGCTTAGGGGAGACTGGAAACACCATATATTTT. Protein sequence: CASSLGETGNTIYF.

This sequence joins TRBV10-3 and TRBJ1-1, with TRBD1 as a possible D gene (6 bases). The ends were cut back, 0 bases at V and 4 bases at J, with 9 bases in the middle. The germline CDR1 and CDR2 sequences are ENHRY and SYGVKD. The CDR3 is made up of 14 amino acids. The CDR3 coding sequence is TGTGCCATCAGTGAGTCGACAGGCGGCACTGAAGCTTTCTTT. It encodes CAISESTGGTEAFF.

This clonotype has more than one count but fewer than ten. The rearrangement uses TRBV5-1 and TRBJ1-3; 7 bases agree with TRBD1. Germline CDR1 is SGHRS and CDR2 is YFSETQ. The CDR3 has 16 amino acids. After removal of 4 bases from V and 0 bases from J, the junction contained 7 bases not matched to a gene. The CDR3: CASSLTGTDSGNTIYF. Written as DNA, the CDR3 is TGCGCCAGCAGCCTTACCGGGACAGACTCTGGAAACACCATATATTTT.

This clonotype was recorded a few times. This chain joins TRBV18 and TRBJ1-3; D remains unclear. The V end lost 0 bases, the J end lost 0 bases, and 18 bases lay between the germline ends. This CDR3 spans 19 amino acids. Germline V lookup: CDR1 KGHSH, CDR2 LQKENI. The CDR3 region is CASSPPIFTRPDSGNTIYF. For the CDR3, the DNA is TGTGCCAGCTCACCACCCATATTCACAAGGCCTGACTCTGGAAACACCATATATTTT.

The chain couples TRBV5-1 to TRBJ1-1; TRBD1 is a possible D gene (5 bases). Deletions cut 4 bases from V and 1 base from J, with 11 bases between. The germline V gene encodes CDR1 SGHRS and CDR2 YFSETQ. The CDR3 is made up of 14 amino acids. CDR3 nucleotide sequence: TGCGCCAGCAGCGGGGGACTGACGAACACTGAAGCTTTCTTT. Protein sequence: CASSGGLTNTEAFF.

This clonotype was observed a few times. V is TRBV29-1 and J is TRBJ2-2; 7 bases are a match to TRBD2. This CDR3 region has 14 residues. Trimming removed 7 bases from V and 2 bases from J; junction bases left unmatched: 7. Germline V gives CDR1 SQVTM, CDR2 ANQGSEA. CDR3 protein: CSAKAGVNTGELFF. Written as DNA, the CDR3 is TGCAGCGCTAAGGCGGGAGTTAACACCGGGGAGCTGTTTTTT.

There are a few counts of this clonotype. This chain uses TRBV20-1 with TRBJ2-7; D could derive from TRBD1 or TRBD2 (6 bases each). The CDR3 is 13 residues long. Looked up from germline, CDR1 is DFQATT and CDR2 is SNEGSKA (reference sequence). V was trimmed by 1 base and J by 5 bases, leaving 12 bases between them. This CDR3 reads CSARGSRGDEQYV. As DNA, the CDR3 is TGCAGTGCTAGAGGGTCTAGGGGGGACGAGCAGTACGTC.

The V call is TRBV2, the J call TRBJ2-1, with TRBD2 identical over 7 bases. Losses at the gene ends were 0 bases for V and 16 bases for J; bases not matched to a gene: 12. CDR1 is SNHLY, CDR2 FYNNEI, per germline. The CDR3 has 14 residues. CDR3 bases: TGTGCCAGCAGTGAAGCTGAGGGAGGGCCCCGTTTTTTCTTC. This sequence encodes CASSEAEGGPRFFF.

A few counts support this clonotype. V usage is TRBV30 and J usage is TRBJ2-1; 8 bases agree with TRBD2. The V gene's germline CDR1 is GTSNPN and CDR2 SVGIG (reference sequence). V was pared by 0 bases and J by 1 base, with 5 bases of the junction left unmatched. The length of the CDR3 is 16 residues. This CDR3 is CAWSVIAGRSYNEQFF. DNA for the CDR3: TGTGCCTGGAGTGTAATAGCGGGGCGTTCCTACAATGAGCAGTTCTTC.

The J gene is TRBJ2-3, the V gene TRBV28; unclear D gene. There are 14 residues in the CDR3. Looked up from germline, CDR1 is MDHEN and CDR2 is SYDVKM. Deletions cut 4 bases from V and 4 bases from J, with 12 bases between. The CDR3 spells CASSSLNVADTQYF. Written as DNA, the CDR3 is TGTGCCAGCAGTTCCCTCAACGTGGCAGATACGCAGTATTTT.

V usage is TRBV12-3 or TRBV12-4 and J usage is TRBJ2-1, with 9 nucleotides matching TRBD1. The CDR3 extends over 15 amino acids. V shed 6 bases and J 0 bases; nucleotides not matched to a gene: 3. The CDR3 loop reads CASSRTGDSYNEQFF. CDR3 DNA: TGTGCCAGCAGCCGGACAGGGGACTCCTACAATGAGCAGTTCTTC.

This clonotype showed up just a few times. The chain carries TRBV5-1 and TRBJ2-1; D gene ambiguous. V was pared by 2 bases and J by 8 bases, with 8 bases between. The germline gives CDR1 SGHRS, CDR2 YFSETQ. The CDR3 contains 12 residues. This CDR3 reads CASSFPGDEQFF. The CDR3 DNA follows: TGCGCCAGCAGCTTCCCCGGAGATGAGCAGTTCTTC.

This clonotype has just a few counts. The genes are TRBV25-1 and TRBJ2-7; a possible D gene is TRBD1 (5 bases). Germline CDR1 MGHDK, CDR2 SYGVNS. V gave up 1 base and J gave up 2 bases, with 6 bases separating them. This CDR3 has 13 amino acids. In DNA form, the CDR3 reads TGTGCCAGCAGTGAATCAGGGACCTACGAGCAGTACTTC. Its translation is CASSESGTYEQYF.

This clonotype showed up just a few times. This chain links TRBV5-1 with TRBJ1-4, with 7 bases identical to TRBD1. With 3 bases clipped from V and 8 bases from J, the junction kept 7 bases outside the gene matches. CDR3 length equals 14 residues. Germline assignment: CDR1 SGHRS and CDR2 YFSETQ. CDR3 bases: TGCGCCAGCAGCTCGGAGGGGGCAGAGGAAAAACTGTTTTTT. This translates into CASSSEGAEEKLFF.